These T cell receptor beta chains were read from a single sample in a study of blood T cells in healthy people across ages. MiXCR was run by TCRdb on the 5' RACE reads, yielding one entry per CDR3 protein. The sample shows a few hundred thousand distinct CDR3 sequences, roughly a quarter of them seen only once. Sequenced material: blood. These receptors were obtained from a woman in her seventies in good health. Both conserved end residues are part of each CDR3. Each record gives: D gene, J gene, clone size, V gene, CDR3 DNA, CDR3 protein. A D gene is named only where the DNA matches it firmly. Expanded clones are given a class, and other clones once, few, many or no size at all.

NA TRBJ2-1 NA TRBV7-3 TGTGCCAGCAGCTTAAGGAGGACAGAGCTGGGGAATGAGCAGTTCTTC CASSLRRTELGNEQFF
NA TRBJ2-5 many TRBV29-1 TGCAGCGTTGGATCCGGGGGCGAAGAGACCCAGTACTTC CSVGSGGEETQYF
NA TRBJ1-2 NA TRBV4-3 TGCGCCAGCAGCCAAAAGGGCAGGGCGGGGGTCTATGGCTACACCTTC CASSQKGRAGVYGYTF
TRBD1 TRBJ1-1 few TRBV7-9 TGTGCCAGCAGTTCCATACAGGGGTTCCGTCCTGAAGCTTTCTTT CASSSIQGFRPEAFF
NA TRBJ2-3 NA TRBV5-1 TGCGCCAGCCGGGACACCCTCACGGAGGATACGCAGTATTTT CASRDTLTEDTQYF
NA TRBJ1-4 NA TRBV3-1 TGTGCCAGCAGCCGGCCAGCTAATGAAAAACTGTTTTTT CASSRPANEKLFF
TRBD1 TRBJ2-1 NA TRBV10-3 TGTGCCATCCTTGGACAGGGCGGGGATGAGCAGTTCTTC CAILGQGGDEQFF
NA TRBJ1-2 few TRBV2 TGTGCCAGCAGTGGTGGGTGGAACTATGGCTACACCTTC CASSGGWNYGYTF
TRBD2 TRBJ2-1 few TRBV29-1 TGCAGCGCGGCCGGGACTAGCTACAATGAGCAGTTCTTC CSAAGTSYNEQFF
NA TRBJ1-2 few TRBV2 TGTGCCAGCAAACGAGGGGAGTGGGGCTACACCTTC CASKRGEWGYTF
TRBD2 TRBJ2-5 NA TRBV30 TGTGCCGGAGCGGGGGGCCTCCAAGAGACCCAGTACTTC CAGAGGLQETQYF
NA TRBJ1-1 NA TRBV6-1 TGTGCCAGCAGTGAAGCTGCAGGGATGAACACTGAAGCTTTCTTT CASSEAAGMNTEAFF
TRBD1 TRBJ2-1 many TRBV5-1 TGCGCCAGCAGCTTGGGGCCCGAGACAGGGGATGAGAATGAGCAGTTCTTC CASSLGPETGDENEQFF
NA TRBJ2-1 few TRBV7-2 TGTGCCAGCAGCTCCTTAATGGGTGACAGGTCCTCCTACAATGAGCAGTTCTTC CASSSLMGDRSSYNEQFF
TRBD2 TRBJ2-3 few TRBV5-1 TGCGCCAGCAGCTTGGAGGCGCTAGCGGGGCTCACAGATACGCAGTATTTT CASSLEALAGLTDTQYF
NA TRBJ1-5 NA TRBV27 TGTGCCAGCAGTAAGCAGAATAGCAATCAGCCCCAGCATTTT CASSKQNSNQPQHF
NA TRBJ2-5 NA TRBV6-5 TGTGCCAGCAGTTACATGAAGACCCAGTACTTC CASSYMKTQYF
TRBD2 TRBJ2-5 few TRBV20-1 TGCAGTGCCGCAACCCGTAGCGGGGGGCCGGGAGAGACCCAGTACTTC CSAATRSGGPGETQYF
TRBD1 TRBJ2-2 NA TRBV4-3 TGCGCCAGCAGCCAAGTTTGGTTGGGACAGGGGGCAAAGGCGAACACCGGGGAGCTGTTTTTT CASSQVWLGQGAKANTGELFF
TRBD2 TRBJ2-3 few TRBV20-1 TGCAGTGCTAGTAAGCTAGCGGGGGCCCCAGGAGATACGCAGTATTTT CSASKLAGAPGDTQYF
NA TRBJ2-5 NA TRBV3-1 TGTGCCAGCAGCCAAGATGATAGTAGGGAATGGGAGACCCAGTACTTC CASSQDDSREWETQYF
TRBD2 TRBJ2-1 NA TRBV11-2 TGTGCCAGCAGCTATTCTGGACTAGCGGGGGAGCGGGTTAGGCAGTTCTTC CASSYSGLAGERVRQFF
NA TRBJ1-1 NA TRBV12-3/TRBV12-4 TGTGCCAGCAGTTTTCCGGCAGAAGCTTTCTTT CASSFPAEAFF
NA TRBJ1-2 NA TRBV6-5 TGTGCCAGCAGTGGGGGAGGGCAAGGCTACACCTTC CASSGGGQGYTF
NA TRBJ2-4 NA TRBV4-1 TGCGCCAGCAGCCAAGAAGAGAGCCCTCATAACATTCAGTACTTC CASSQEESPHNIQYF
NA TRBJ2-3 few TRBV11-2 TGTGCCAGCAGCTTAAGATTATCTAGCGGCACAGATACGCAGTATTTT CASSLRLSSGTDTQYF
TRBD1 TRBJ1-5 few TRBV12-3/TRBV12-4 TGTGCCAGCAGCCTCGGGACAGGGTTTAATCAGCCCCAGCATTTT CASSLGTGFNQPQHF
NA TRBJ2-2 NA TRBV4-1 TGCGCCAGCAGCCAAGAATCAGGAGGGAGGTACACCGGGGAGCTGTTTTTT CASSQESGGRYTGELFF
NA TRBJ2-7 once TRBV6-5 TGTGCCAGCGCGAATACCTACGAGCAGTACTTC CASANTYEQYF
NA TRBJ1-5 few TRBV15 TGTGCCACCAGCAGAGATCATGGACGGACATATAGCAATCAGCCCCAGCATTTT CATSRDHGRTYSNQPQHF
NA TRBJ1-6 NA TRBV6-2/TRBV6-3 TGTGCCAGCAGTAAGAGCTCCTATAATTCACCCCTCCACTTT CASSKSSYNSPLHF
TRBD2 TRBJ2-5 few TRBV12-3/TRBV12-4 TGTGCCAGCAGCCCCGGGGCTAGCGGGAACCAAGAGACCCAGTACTTC CASSPGASGNQETQYF